The rows below give T cell receptor beta chains drawn from one sample of a study of blood T cell repertoires in COVID-19. Using immunoSEQ multiplex PCR, the repertoire was profiled, and TCRdb retains in-frame clones only, with some absent. The table includes about 180,000 clones, 80% to 90% detected once. The sample taken for sequencing was peripheral blood. These receptors all stem from a woman aged 70-85 years with COVID-19, enrolled during active disease. The CDR3 runs from the conserved cysteine through the conserved F or W. The order of the fields is J gene, D gene, V gene, clone size, CDR3 protein, CDR3 DNA. A D gene is named only where the DNA matches it firmly. Expanded clones are given a class, and other clones once, few, many or no size at all.

J gene: TRBJ1-4
D gene: TRBD1
V gene: TRBV7-2
clone size: -
CDR3 protein: CASSSDRGRVEKLFF
CDR3 DNA: TGTGCCAGCAGCTCGGACAGGGGGCGCGTTGAAAAACTGTTTTTT

J gene: TRBJ2-5
D gene: -
V gene: TRBV4-1
clone size: -
CDR3 protein: CASSQAAARGETQYF
CDR3 DNA: TGCGCCAGCAGCCAAGCTGCGGCTAGAGGAGAGACCCAGTACTTC

J gene: TRBJ2-7
D gene: -
V gene: TRBV3-1/TRBV3-2
clone size: few
CDR3 protein: CASSLNRDKQYF
CDR3 DNA: TGTGCCAGCAGCCTAAACCGGGACAAGCAGTACTTC

J gene: TRBJ1-5
D gene: TRBD1
V gene: TRBV28
clone size: -
CDR3 protein: CASRQQGVGNQPQHF
CDR3 DNA: TGTGCCAGCAGGCAACAGGGGGTGGGCAATCAGCCCCAGCATTTT

J gene: TRBJ1-4
D gene: TRBD1
V gene: TRBV28
clone size: -
CDR3 protein: CASRIQGTTNEKLFF
CDR3 DNA: TGTGCCAGCAGGATACAGGGGACAACTAATGAAAAACTGTTTTTT

J gene: TRBJ1-3
D gene: -
V gene: TRBV5-1
clone size: -
CDR3 protein: CASSLRAGNTIYF
CDR3 DNA: TGCGCCAGCAGCCTGCGGGCGGGAAACACCATATATTTT

J gene: TRBJ2-7
D gene: TRBD1
V gene: TRBV29-1
clone size: -
CDR3 protein: CSVLTDRVSEQYF
CDR3 DNA: TGCAGCGTGCTAACGGACAGGGTGAGCGAGCAGTACTTC

J gene: TRBJ2-1
D gene: -
V gene: TRBV2
clone size: -
CDR3 protein: CATGQLRGLEQFF
CDR3 DNA: TGTGCCACTGGTCAACTGAGGGGACTTGAGCAGTTCTTC

J gene: TRBJ1-4
D gene: TRBD1
V gene: TRBV15
clone size: -
CDR3 protein: CATALDRANEKLFF
CDR3 DNA: TGTGCCACCGCCCTTGACAGGGCTAATGAAAAACTGTTTTTT

J gene: TRBJ2-1
D gene: TRBD2
V gene: TRBV11-1
clone size: -
CDR3 protein: CASSLAIELAGVEQFF
CDR3 DNA: TGTGCCAGCAGCTTAGCTATTGAACTAGCGGGGGTTGAGCAGTTCTTC

J gene: TRBJ2-7
D gene: TRBD1
V gene: TRBV12-5
clone size: -
CDR3 protein: CASGFGQGAYEQYF
CDR3 DNA: TGTGCTAGTGGTTTCGGACAGGGGGCATACGAGCAGTACTTC

J gene: TRBJ2-7
D gene: TRBD1
V gene: TRBV28
clone size: -
CDR3 protein: CASSTRTGPYEQYF
CDR3 DNA: TGTGCCAGCAGTACTAGGACAGGGCCCTACGAGCAGTACTTC

J gene: TRBJ2-3
D gene: -
V gene: TRBV7-9
clone size: -
CDR3 protein: CASSSLATSTDTQYF
CDR3 DNA: TGTGCCAGCAGCTCACTAGCAACTAGCACAGATACGCAGTATTTT

J gene: TRBJ2-2
D gene: TRBD2
V gene: TRBV29-1
clone size: -
CDR3 protein: CSVLAGSPGELFF
CDR3 DNA: TGCAGCGTTCTAGCGGGATCCCCCGGGGAGCTGTTTTTT

J gene: TRBJ1-5
D gene: -
V gene: TRBV2
clone size: -
CDR3 protein: CASSDSSVNQPQHF
CDR3 DNA: TGTGCCAGCAGTGACAGTTCCGTAAATCAGCCCCAGCATTTT

J gene: TRBJ2-7
D gene: TRBD2
V gene: TRBV5-1
clone size: once
CDR3 protein: CASSPRLSGSTSYEQYF
CDR3 DNA: TGCGCCAGCAGCCCCCGGTTAAGCGGGAGTACTTCCTACGAGCAGTACTTC

J gene: TRBJ1-2
D gene: -
V gene: TRBV5-4
clone size: -
CDR3 protein: CASSLESQPGVAGYTF
CDR3 DNA: TGTGCCAGCAGCTTGGAGTCGCAGCCCGGGGTGGCTGGCTACACCTTC

J gene: TRBJ1-5
D gene: -
V gene: TRBV18
clone size: -
CDR3 protein: CASSKGTITQPQHF
CDR3 DNA: TGTGCCAGCTCAAAAGGGACAATCACCCAGCCCCAGCATTTT

J gene: TRBJ2-5
D gene: TRBD2
V gene: TRBV3-1/TRBV3-2
clone size: once
CDR3 protein: CASSPLSGTWQETQYF
CDR3 DNA: TGTGCCAGCAGCCCACTTAGCGGGACCTGGCAAGAGACCCAGTACTTC

J gene: TRBJ1-1
D gene: TRBD1
V gene: TRBV28
clone size: -
CDR3 protein: CASREGTALNTEAFF
CDR3 DNA: TGTGCCAGCAGAGAAGGGACAGCACTGAACACTGAAGCTTTCTTT

J gene: TRBJ2-2
D gene: -
V gene: TRBV29-1
clone size: -
CDR3 protein: CSVEATGAGELFF
CDR3 DNA: TGCAGCGTTGAAGCCACCGGAGCCGGGGAGCTGTTTTTT

J gene: TRBJ2-5
D gene: -
V gene: TRBV30
clone size: once
CDR3 protein: CAWSLGAVETQYF
CDR3 DNA: TGTGCCTGGAGTTTGGGGGCCGTGGAGACCCAGTACTTC

J gene: TRBJ2-3
D gene: -
V gene: TRBV24-1
clone size: -
CDR3 protein: CATEASGTDTQYF
CDR3 DNA: TGTGCCACCGAAGCTAGCGGCACAGATACGCAGTATTTT

J gene: TRBJ1-1
D gene: -
V gene: TRBV5-1
clone size: -
CDR3 protein: CASSFYRVNTEAFF
CDR3 DNA: TGCGCCAGCAGCTTTTACAGGGTGAACACTGAAGCTTTCTTT

J gene: TRBJ1-5
D gene: -
V gene: TRBV28
clone size: -
CDR3 protein: CASSMGAGYGQPQHF
CDR3 DNA: TGTGCCAGCAGTATGGGGGCTGGTTACGGTCAGCCCCAGCATTTT

J gene: TRBJ1-6
D gene: -
V gene: TRBV7-2
clone size: -
CDR3 protein: CASSLNRVQGSPLHF
CDR3 DNA: TGTGCCAGCAGCTTAAACAGGGTGCAGGGATCACCCCTCCACTTT

J gene: TRBJ2-7
D gene: -
V gene: TRBV30
clone size: -
CDR3 protein: CAWSVRLATYEQYF
CDR3 DNA: TGTGCCTGGAGTGTAAGGCTAGCCACCTACGAGCAGTACTTC

J gene: TRBJ1-4
D gene: -
V gene: TRBV4-3
clone size: -
CDR3 protein: CASSQDRGPTTTNEKLFF
CDR3 DNA: TGCGCCAGCAGCCAAGATCGGGGTCCCACCACAACTAATGAAAAACTGTTTTTT

J gene: TRBJ1-1
D gene: -
V gene: TRBV27
clone size: -
CDR3 protein: CATIRRSDTEAFF
CDR3 DNA: TGTGCCACTATAAGGAGGTCGGACACTGAAGCTTTCTTT

J gene: TRBJ1-2
D gene: -
V gene: TRBV18
clone size: few
CDR3 protein: CASSPYEGGYTF
CDR3 DNA: TGTGCCAGCTCGCCATATGAGGGTGGCTACACCTTC

J gene: TRBJ1-5
D gene: -
V gene: TRBV9
clone size: -
CDR3 protein: CASSVEGGLNQPQHF
CDR3 DNA: TGTGCCAGCAGCGTAGAAGGCGGACTTAATCAGCCCCAGCATTTT

J gene: TRBJ2-5
D gene: -
V gene: TRBV19
clone size: -
CDR3 protein: CASYEDPPYRPQYF
CDR3 DNA: TGTGCCAGTTATGAGGATCCTCCCTACCGACCCCAGTACTTC

J gene: TRBJ2-1
D gene: TRBD2
V gene: TRBV6-5
clone size: -
CDR3 protein: CASSYSGGPLGEQFF
CDR3 DNA: TGTGCCAGCAGTTACTCGGGAGGGCCCCTTGGTGAGCAGTTCTTC

J gene: TRBJ1-5
D gene: TRBD1
V gene: TRBV28
clone size: once
CDR3 protein: CASRQDPGQGYSEPQHF
CDR3 DNA: TGTGCCAGCAGGCAAGATCCGGGACAGGGGTATAGTGAGCCCCAGCATTTT

J gene: TRBJ2-7
D gene: -
V gene: TRBV15
clone size: -
CDR3 protein: CATSRDRGQYEQYF
CDR3 DNA: TGTGCCACCAGCAGAGACAGGGGCCAATACGAGCAGTACTTC

J gene: TRBJ1-5
D gene: TRBD1
V gene: TRBV7-6
clone size: -
CDR3 protein: CASSLQGDQPQHF
CDR3 DNA: TGTGCCAGCAGCTTACAGGGGGATCAGCCCCAGCATTTT

J gene: TRBJ1-5
D gene: -
V gene: TRBV28
clone size: -
CDR3 protein: CATQVNNQPQHF
CDR3 DNA: TGTGCCACACAGGTTAATAATCAGCCCCAGCATTTT

J gene: TRBJ1-4
D gene: TRBD1
V gene: TRBV5-1
clone size: -
CDR3 protein: CASSSGRGDEKLFF
CDR3 DNA: TGCGCCAGCAGCTCGGGCAGGGGGGATGAAAAACTGTTTTTT

J gene: TRBJ1-1
D gene: -
V gene: TRBV7-3
clone size: -
CDR3 protein: CASSQGTGNTEAFF
CDR3 DNA: TGTGCCAGCAGCCAGGGTACTGGGAACACTGAAGCTTTCTTT

J gene: TRBJ1-1
D gene: -
V gene: TRBV29-1
clone size: -
CDR3 protein: CSSGANHPPTEAFF
CDR3 DNA: TGCAGCTCTGGGGCCAATCATCCCCCCACTGAAGCTTTCTTT

J gene: TRBJ2-7
D gene: -
V gene: TRBV6-5
clone size: -
CDR3 protein: CASNSRRGLAYEQYF
CDR3 DNA: TGTGCCAGCAATTCCCGGAGGGGGCTAGCCTACGAGCAGTACTTC

J gene: TRBJ2-5
D gene: -
V gene: TRBV5-6
clone size: -
CDR3 protein: CASSGSDTQETQYF
CDR3 DNA: TGTGCCAGCAGCGGGTCGGACACGCAAGAGACCCAGTACTTC

J gene: TRBJ2-6
D gene: TRBD2
V gene: TRBV7-2
clone size: -
CDR3 protein: CASSLVAGFIPGANVLTF
CDR3 DNA: TGTGCCAGCAGCTTAGTAGCGGGATTTATCCCTGGGGCCAACGTCCTGACTTTC

J gene: TRBJ1-1
D gene: -
V gene: TRBV12-3/TRBV12-4
clone size: -
CDR3 protein: CASSLRPNTEAFF
CDR3 DNA: TGTGCCAGCAGTCTCAGGCCGAACACTGAAGCTTTCTTT

J gene: TRBJ1-5
D gene: -
V gene: TRBV27
clone size: -
CDR3 protein: CASSLTGSDQPQHF
CDR3 DNA: TGTGCCAGCAGTTTAACAGGGAGCGATCAGCCCCAGCATTTT

J gene: TRBJ2-2
D gene: TRBD2
V gene: TRBV28
clone size: -
CDR3 protein: CASSTSAGGYTGELFF
CDR3 DNA: TGTGCCAGCAGTACTTCAGCGGGAGGTTACACCGGGGAGCTGTTTTTT

J gene: TRBJ2-7
D gene: TRBD2
V gene: TRBV2
clone size: few
CDR3 protein: CASSDGLAGDSYEQYF
CDR3 DNA: TGTGCCAGCAGTGACGGACTAGCGGGGGACTCCTACGAGCAGTACTTC

J gene: TRBJ2-3
D gene: -
V gene: TRBV15
clone size: -
CDR3 protein: CATRMGLAGNTDTQYF
CDR3 DNA: TGTGCCACCAGGATGGGATTGGCGGGAAACACAGATACGCAGTATTTT

J gene: TRBJ1-6
D gene: -
V gene: TRBV18
clone size: -
CDR3 protein: CASSLDTYNSPLHF
CDR3 DNA: TGTGCCAGCTCCCTCGACACTTATAATTCACCCCTCCACTTT

J gene: TRBJ2-3
D gene: TRBD2
V gene: TRBV5-6
clone size: -
CDR3 protein: CASNGRGGAIDTQYF
CDR3 DNA: TGTGCCAGCAATGGACGGGGGGGCGCGATAGATACGCAGTATTTT

J gene: TRBJ2-1
D gene: -
V gene: TRBV21-1
clone size: -
CDR3 protein: CASSTRTAYNEQFF
CDR3 DNA: TGTGCCAGCAGCACCAGGACAGCCTACAATGAGCAGTTCTTC

J gene: TRBJ1-2
D gene: -
V gene: TRBV12-3/TRBV12-4
clone size: -
CDR3 protein: CASSQTPNYGYTF
CDR3 DNA: TGTGCCAGCAGTCAGACACCTAACTATGGCTACACCTTC